The rows below give T cell receptor beta chains drawn from one sample of a study of blood T cells in healthy people across ages. TCRdb independently ran MiXCR on the 5' RACE reads; one entry per CDR3 protein. The data show about 620,000 distinct CDR3 sequences, over 20% seen once. The sample consisted of blood. Source of these receptors: a man between 65 and 80 years old in good health. Each CDR3 is given with its conserved first and last residue. The D gene is left open where the match is weak. Not all rows give a size; the values are once, few, many and, for expanded clones, a class.

j_gene,abundance,v_gene,d_gene,CDR3aa,CDR3nt
TRBJ2-7,few,TRBV7-2,TRBD2,CASSSASGGSYEQYF,TGTGCCAGCAGCTCAGCTAGCGGGGGTTCCTACGAGCAGTACTTC
TRBJ2-5,few,TRBV2,TRBD1,CASSRQGLQETQYF,TGTGCCAGCAGTAGACAGGGCCTCCAAGAGACCCAGTACTTC
TRBJ2-3,.,TRBV5-1,.,CASSFRSGPSTDTQYF,TGCGCCAGCAGCTTCCGGAGCGGGCCTAGCACAGATACGCAGTATTTT
TRBJ2-1,few,TRBV7-3,TRBD1,CASSFSTGGEQFF,TGTGCCAGCAGCTTTTCCACAGGGGGCGAGCAGTTCTTC
TRBJ1-1,.,TRBV12-3/TRBV12-4,TRBD1,CAITGQGGTEAFF,TGTGCCATTACGGGACAGGGGGGTACTGAAGCTTTCTTT
TRBJ2-1,.,TRBV27,.,CASSFSQARGDEQFF,TGTGCCAGCAGTTTCAGTCAGGCTAGGGGTGATGAGCAGTTCTTC
TRBJ2-7,.,TRBV7-9,TRBD2,CASSYLGGVQYF,TGTGCCAGCAGTTATTTGGGGGGGGTCCAGTACTTC
TRBJ2-7,.,TRBV9,TRBD2,CASSVGAKAGTSGGYEQYF,TGTGCCAGCAGCGTAGGCGCTAAGGCAGGTACTAGCGGGGGCTACGAGCAGTACTTC
TRBJ2-5,few,TRBV28,.,CASNPLGGLADGQETQYF,TGTGCCAGCAACCCGTTGGGGGGTTTAGCGGACGGACAAGAGACCCAGTACTTC
TRBJ2-1,few,TRBV6-1,TRBD2,CASSKIAGGSYNEQFF,TGTGCCAGCAGCAAAATAGCGGGAGGGTCCTACAATGAGCAGTTCTTC
TRBJ2-7,few,TRBV19,TRBD2,CASSTGTSGPYEQYF,TGTGCCAGTAGTACAGGGACTAGCGGACCATACGAGCAGTACTTC
TRBJ2-3,few,TRBV2,TRBD1,CASKPGQSTDTQYF,TGTGCCAGCAAGCCGGGACAGAGCACAGATACGCAGTATTTT
TRBJ2-3,.,TRBV5-4,TRBD2,CASSETSGTDTQYF,TGTGCCAGCAGCGAGACTAGCGGCACAGATACGCAGTATTTT
TRBJ2-7,few,TRBV3-1,.,CASSQGYVNYGQYF,TGTGCCAGCAGCCAAGGGTATGTGAACTACGGGCAGTACTTC
TRBJ2-1,.,TRBV5-1,TRBD1,CATRTGELVDEQFF,TGCGCCACCAGGACAGGGGAGCTAGTGGATGAGCAGTTCTTC
TRBJ2-7,few,TRBV20-1,TRBD2,CSARQREWYEQYF,TGCAGTGCTAGGCAGCGGGAGTGGTACGAGCAGTACTTC
TRBJ1-2,.,TRBV5-1,.,CASSRSRDGARGYTF,TGCGCCAGCAGCCGTTCGAGGGACGGCGCGCGGGGCTACACCTTC
TRBJ2-3,.,TRBV11-1,.,CASSPDYTHYF,TGTGCCAGCAGCCCCGACTATACGCACTATTTT
TRBJ1-2,many,TRBV10-3,TRBD1,CAISDTGGYGYTF,TGTGCCATCAGTGATACAGGGGGCTATGGCTACACCTTC
TRBJ1-3,.,TRBV20-1,.,CSAQSAGSSSGNTIYF,TGCAGTGCCCAGAGCGCAGGGTCGAGCTCTGGAAACACCATATATTTT
TRBJ2-6,.,TRBV5-1,TRBD1,CASSQGQPGANVLTF,TGCGCCAGCAGCCAGGGACAGCCTGGGGCCAACGTCCTGACTTTC
TRBJ1-1,.,TRBV6-5,.,CASSFGDTEAFF,TGTGCCAGCAGTTTCGGGGACACTGAAGCTTTCTTT
TRBJ2-1,few,TRBV3-1,TRBD2,CASSQDLLAGVKGGEQFF,TGTGCCAGCAGCCAAGATTTACTAGCGGGAGTGAAGGGTGGTGAGCAGTTCTTC
TRBJ2-5,few,TRBV5-1,TRBD1,CASSQTGDAETQYF,TGCGCCAGCAGCCAGACAGGGGATGCGGAGACCCAGTACTTC
TRBJ2-2,.,TRBV6-5,.,CASSSPNRAGTNTGELFF,TGTGCCAGCAGTTCCCCTAACAGGGCAGGCACGAACACCGGGGAGCTGTTTTTT
TRBJ2-5,.,TRBV11-2,.,CASSLSSLGQETQYF,TGTGCCAGCAGCTTGTCTAGTTTGGGCCAAGAGACCCAGTACTTC
TRBJ1-1,.,TRBV7-9,.,CASRAGTYTEAFF,TGTGCCAGCAGGGCCGGGACATACACTGAAGCTTTCTTT
TRBJ2-5,few,TRBV6-1,.,CASSEQGTLQETQYF,TGTGCCAGCAGTGAACAGGGGACTCTCCAAGAGACCCAGTACTTC
TRBJ2-4,few,TRBV12-3/TRBV12-4,TRBD2,CASSLNPGTSGSSENIQCF,TGTGCCAGCAGTTTAAATCCCGGGACTAGCGGGAGTTCCGAAAACATTCAGTGCTTC
TRBJ2-7,many,TRBV20-1,TRBD2,CSAIEGLGKREQYF,TGCAGTGCTATCGAGGGACTAGGCAAAAGGGAGCAGTACTTC
TRBJ2-1,.,TRBV20-1,.,CSAEPDSSYNEQFF,TGCAGTGCTGAACCGGACAGTTCTTACAATGAGCAGTTCTTC
TRBJ2-1,.,TRBV6-6,TRBD2,CASSYSLAGAINEQFF,TGTGCCAGCAGTTACTCACTAGCGGGAGCCATCAATGAGCAGTTCTTC
TRBJ2-1,few,TRBV29-1,TRBD1,CSAQTPMTGAGEQFF,TGCAGCGCCCAAACCCCAATGACAGGGGCTGGGGAGCAGTTCTTC
TRBJ1-1,.,TRBV12-3/TRBV12-4,.,CASSLGNQSPNTEAFF,TGTGCCAGCAGTTTAGGTAACCAGAGCCCGAACACTGAAGCTTTCTTT
TRBJ2-5,few,TRBV5-5,.,CASSFLLPETRYF,TGTGCCAGCAGCTTCTTACTTCCTGAGACCCGGTACTTC
TRBJ2-3,.,TRBV12-3/TRBV12-4,TRBD2,CALGGLAESSTDTQYF,TGTGCCCTCGGCGGGCTAGCGGAATCTAGCACAGATACGCAGTATTTT
TRBJ1-2,.,TRBV5-4,.,CASSLERTDAYGYTF,TGTGCCAGCAGCTTGGAGAGGACAGATGCCTATGGCTACACCTTC
TRBJ2-1,few,TRBV5-1,.,CASSSTDYNEQFF,TGCGCCAGCAGCTCGACAGACTACAATGAGCAGTTCTTC
TRBJ2-2,few,TRBV7-2,.,CASSLTYGELFF,TGTGCCAGCAGCCTAACGTACGGGGAGCTGTTTTTT
TRBJ2-7,.,TRBV29-1,.,CCVQWNYEQYF,TGCTGCGTTCAATGGAACTACGAGCAGTACTTC
TRBJ2-7,few,TRBV11-3,.,CASTLYHYEQYF,TGTGCCAGCACGCTTTATCACTACGAGCAGTACTTC
TRBJ1-2,.,TRBV20-1,.,CSSDRIEDGYTF,TGCAGTTCCGACAGGATCGAGGATGGCTACACCTTC
TRBJ1-5,.,TRBV12-3/TRBV12-4,.,CASSVAYRVNQPQHF,TGTGCCAGCAGTGTAGCTTACAGGGTTAATCAGCCCCAGCATTTT
TRBJ1-2,.,TRBV3-1,.,CASSQDVGRGGYTF,TGTGCCAGCAGCCAAGATGTGGGAAGAGGGGGCTACACCTTC
TRBJ1-3,.,TRBV2,.,CASSGSSTGNTIYF,TGTGCCAGCAGTGGGTCCTCCACTGGAAACACCATATATTTT